The 4 T cell receptor beta chains below all came from one sample that was sequenced in a study of memory CD4+ T cells and cytomegalovirus serostatus. The sort gate was single viable CD3+CD4+CD8-CD45RO+ cells for memory CD4+ T cells. Assay used: immunoSEQ multiplex PCR; TCRdb lists only in-frame clones, some missing. The sample lists about 60,000 clones, 77% occurring once. Sequenced material: memory CD4+ T cells from blood. These receptors originate from an adult in good health and CMV-seronegative.

The rearrangement uses TRBV28 and TRBJ1-5; D gene unclear. The germline gives CDR1 MDHEN, CDR2 SYDVKM. V was pared by 5 bases and J by 4 bases, with 12 bases between. The CDR3 loop spans 14 amino acids. The CDR3 protein is CASSPPSRNQPQHF. The CDR3 DNA reads TGTGCCAGCAGTCCTCCATCTCGGAATCAGCCCCAGCATTTT.

The rearrangement links TRBV30 to TRBJ2-3, with TRBD2 identical over 12 bases. The V and J ends lost 3 bases and 4 bases, in that order; junction bases with no gene match: 8. The CDR3 sequence is 16 residues long. Looked up from germline, CDR1 is GTSNPN and CDR2 is SVGIG (reference sequence). The CDR3 loop is CAWSDLLAGGADTQYF. Written as DNA, the CDR3 is TGTGCCTGGAGCGACCTCCTAGCGGGAGGGGCAGATACGCAGTATTTT.

The chain is built from TRBV7-9 and TRBJ1-3; D is unresolved. Germline loops: CDR1 SEHNR, CDR2 FQNEAQ (reference sequence). The CDR3 runs to 16 residues. V lost 4 bases and J 0 bases, leaving 13 bases between the germline ends. The CDR3 sequence is CASSSIGTPSGNTIYF. In DNA, the CDR3 is TGTGCCAGCAGCTCTATAGGTACTCCCTCTGGAAACACCATATATTTT.

The rearrangement joins TRBV11-2 to TRBJ1-4, with 8 bases matching TRBD1. The J segment lost 5 bases and the V segment lost 5 bases, leaving 13 bases of the junction unmatched. Germline V gene lookup returns CDR1 SGHAT and CDR2 FQNNGV. The CDR3 is made up of 17 amino acids. Here the CDR3 DNA reads TGTGCCAGCAGCCTAGCCCCGCCGGACAGGGCAAATGAAAAACTGTTTTTT. Translated, it gives CASSLAPPDRANEKLFF.